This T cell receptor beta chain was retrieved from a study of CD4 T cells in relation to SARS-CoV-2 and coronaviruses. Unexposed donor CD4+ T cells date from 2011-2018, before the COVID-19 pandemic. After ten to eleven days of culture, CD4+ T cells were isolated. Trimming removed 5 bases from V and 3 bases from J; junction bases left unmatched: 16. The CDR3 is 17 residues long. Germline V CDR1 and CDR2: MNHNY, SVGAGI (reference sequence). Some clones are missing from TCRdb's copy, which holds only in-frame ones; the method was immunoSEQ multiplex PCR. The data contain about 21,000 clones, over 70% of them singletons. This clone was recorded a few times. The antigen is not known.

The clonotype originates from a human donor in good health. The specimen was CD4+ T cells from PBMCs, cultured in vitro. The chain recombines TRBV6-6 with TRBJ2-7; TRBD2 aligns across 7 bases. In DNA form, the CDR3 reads TGTGCCAGCAGTCAAAGGGAGGGACCCTTCCCTCTCTACGAGCAGTACTTC. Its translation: CASSQREGPFPLYEQYF.